The 4 T cell receptor beta chains below were found in one sample sequenced in a study of cytomegalovirus exposure and HLA in healthy donors. The primer mix had 60 Vbeta and 13 Jbeta primers. TCRdb's table, derived via immunoSEQ multiplex PCR, lists solely in-frame clones and lacks some. The sample yields approximately 120,000 clones, approximately 80% seen once. Sequences were obtained from PBMCs. The receptors shown here come from a man between 35 and 55 years old in good health and CMV-seronegative.

V and J are TRBV7-9 and TRBJ1-6, with TRBD1 matching 8 bases. The CDR3 totals 18 residues. Germline-derived CDR1 and CDR2 are SEHNR and FQNEAQ (reference sequence). The trim removed 5 bases at V and 9 bases at J, leaving 18 bases unmatched. The CDR3 loop reads CASSPDRVKRGSLSPLHF. The DNA for the CDR3 is TGTGCCAGCAGCCCGGACAGGGTAAAGAGGGGCTCCCTTTCACCCCTCCACTTT. Full variable domain (outside the CDR3, taken from reference TRBV7-9 and TRBJ1-6): DTGVSQNPRHKITKRGQNVTFRCDPISEHNRLYWYRQTLGQGPEFLTYFQNEAQLEKSRLLSDRFSAERPKGSFSTLEIQRTEQGDSAMYLCASSPDRVKRGSLSPLHFGNGTRLTVT.

In this sample, this clone turned up once. The V and J genes are TRBV5-1 and TRBJ2-7, with TRBD2 as a possible D gene (6 bases). Germline values: CDR1 SGHRS, CDR2 YFSETQ. This CDR3 is 16 amino acids long. V was pared by 4 bases and J by 1 base, with 18 bases between. The DNA for the CDR3 is TGCGCCAGCAGCGCCGTCCGGGGGAGAAGTTCCTACGAGCAGTACTTC. Translated: CASSAVRGRSSYEQYF.

This chain links TRBV5-6 with TRBJ2-3, with D possibly matching TRBD1 (5 bases). Trimming left V 0 bases short and J 8 bases short, with 10 bases between. The CDR3 consists of 13 residues. The germline V gene encodes CDR1 SGHDT and CDR2 YYEEEE. The CDR3 reads CASSLVRERTQYF. The CDR3 nucleotides are TGTGCCAGCAGCTTGGTCAGGGAACGTACGCAGTATTTT. The whole variable domain, filled in from reference TRBV5-6 and TRBJ2-3, reads DAGVTQSPTHLIKTRGQQVTLRCSPKSGHDTVSWYQQALGQGPQFIFQYYEEEERQRGNFPDRFSGHQFPNYSSELNVNALLLGDSALYLCASSLVRERTQYFGPGTRLTVL.

The V call is TRBV11-2, the J call TRBJ2-4; 11 nucleotides line up with TRBD1. CDR3 length equals 18 residues. Losses at the gene ends were 5 bases for V and 6 bases for J; bases not matched to a gene: 15. Germline CDR1 and CDR2: SGHAT and FQNNGV. The CDR3 DNA sequence: TGTGCCAGCAGCCCCCTCAGGTCTACCGGGACAGGGGGAAACATTCAGTACTTC. It specifies CASSPLRSTGTGGNIQYF.